Below are 7 T cell receptor beta chains sequenced from a single sample in a study of response to subunit inactivated influenza vaccine. One entry per CDR3 protein results from TCRdb running MiXCR on the RT-PCR reads. The repertoire holds 250,000 to 350,000 distinct CDR3 sequences, with approximately 21% as singletons. The sample consisted of PBMCs from blood, taken 21 months after vaccination. The source of these receptors is a man aged 45-69 years who received an inactivated influenza vaccine.

This chain joins TRBV29-1 and TRBJ1-2; D might be TRBD1 (6 bases). The CDR3 has 12 amino acids. V was trimmed by 4 bases and J by 5 bases, leaving 11 bases between them. CDR1 is SQVTM and CDR2 is ANQGSEA in the germline V gene. The CDR3 loop is CSVAGERYGYTF. The CDR3 bases are TGCAGCGTTGCAGGGGAACGATATGGCTACACCTTC.

Here the CDR3 reads CASRFRGGGVTDTQYF. In DNA, the CDR3 is TGTGCCAGCAGGTTCCGGGGAGGGGGGGTGACAGATACGCAGTATTTT. The chain joins TRBV7-2 to TRBJ2-3; D perhaps matches TRBD2 (7 bases). The CDR3 totals 16 residues. Per germline, CDR1 SGHTA and CDR2 FQGNSA. V was shortened by 6 bases and J by 3 bases, with 19 bases between the two germline ends.

The J gene is TRBJ2-7, the V gene TRBV5-6; D is unresolved. Per germline, CDR1 SGHDT and CDR2 YYEEEE. This CDR3 spans 11 amino acids. The ends were cut back, 1 base at V and 7 bases at J, with 6 bases in the middle. CDR3 protein: CASSLMSEQYF. CDR3 DNA: TGTGCCAGCAGCTTGATGAGTGAGCAGTACTTC.

This clonotype was seen once. The chain uses TRBV5-4 and TRBJ1-6, with a tentative D call TRBD1 (5 bases). V was shortened by 1 base and J by 6 bases, with 11 bases between the two germline ends. Germline CDR1 reads SGHNT; CDR2 reads YYREEE (reference sequence). The length of the CDR3 is 15 residues. As DNA, the CDR3 is TGTGCCAGCAGCTTGAACGGGGCTCGTAATTCACCCCTCCACTTT. Its protein is CASSLNGARNSPLHF.

The V and J genes are TRBV20-1 and TRBJ1-3, with D unclear. Trimming stripped 3 bases from V and 0 bases from J, with 9 bases between. Germline V CDR1 and CDR2: DFQATT, SNEGSKA (reference sequence). This CDR3 has 14 residues. The CDR3 protein is CSASTRSSGNTIYF. The CDR3 DNA reads TGCAGTGCTAGTACTCGAAGCTCTGGAAACACCATATATTTT.

This clonotype appeared a few times. The V and J genes are TRBV15 and TRBJ1-5, with D possibly being TRBD1 (6 bases). Germline-derived CDR1 and CDR2 are LNHNV and YYDKDF (reference sequence). V dropped 3 bases and J dropped 3 bases, with 12 bases sitting between them. CDR3 length: 15 residues. The CDR3 protein is CATSRTTGLNQPQHF. Here the CDR3 DNA reads TGTGCCACCAGCAGGACGACAGGCCTCAATCAGCCCCAGCATTTT.

This clonotype was seen a handful of times. The J gene is TRBJ2-7, the V gene TRBV4-1; the D gene is possibly TRBD1 (6 bases). Trimming removed 5 bases from V and 5 bases from J, with 13 bases in between. The CDR3 loop spans 13 amino acids. Germline CDR1 MGHRA, CDR2 YSYEKL. CDR3 amino acids: CASSSQGSDEQYF. The CDR3 DNA reads as TGCGCCAGCAGCTCCCAGGGGTCGGACGAGCAGTACTTC.